This T cell receptor beta chain is from a study of T cell changes during pregnancy in multiple sclerosis. The CDR3 sequence is 13 residues long. The V gene's germline CDR1 is SGHTA and CDR2 FQGNSA. V dropped 5 bases and J dropped 8; count of bases not matched to a gene: 7. Produced via immunoSEQ multiplex PCR; TCRdb's table is partial and in-frame only. In the table there are fewer than 70,000 clones, around 90% of which are singletons. The clonotype comes from a female donor with multiple sclerosis, enrolled in a pregnancy study. Source: peripheral blood, taken in the third trimester of pregnancy. The genes are TRBV7-2 and TRBJ1-2, with TRBD1 identical over 8 bases. The CDR3 sequence: CASSLRTGHGYTF. The DNA of the CDR3 is TGTGCCAGCAGCCTACGGACAGGGCACGGCTACACCTTC.